This T cell receptor beta chain came from a study of response to subunit inactivated influenza vaccine (dated by TCRdb to the late 2010s). For context, the study as a whole: The study used deep quantitative T cell receptor repertoire profiling to track responses to a trivalent subunit inactivated influenza vaccine.

Trimming leaves V shorter by 2 bases and J shorter by 0 bases, with the junction holding 5 bases beyond the gene matches. According to the germline V gene (reference sequence), CDR1 reads DFQATT and CDR2 reads SNEGSKA. From cysteine to phenylalanine, the CDR3 is 16 amino acids long. The sequence is cut down to CDR3 DNA, 48 bases in frame from base 1. Points the paper makes about the study in general: According to the authors, only a limited number of new T cells may be recruited by each seasonal influenza vaccination.

On this clonotype itself: What this receptor recognizes is not known. No clone much larger than this one lies a single base away; base qualities are absent.

Libraries came from RT-PCR. Sequencing took place on an Illumina HiSeq 2500. TCRdb applied fastp at Q25 and MiXCR to the public reads, then kept only in-frame beta chains. Duplicate CDR3 protein sequences are folded into a single record with the most common DNA and genes. In this sample the table shows hundreds of thousands of distinct CDR3 sequences, about 18% of which occur a single time. Jointly, the top ten make up approximately 11% of the sample. The sequence joins TRBV20-1 to TRBJ2-3; 10 bases in the junction line up with TRBD2. This receptor was obtained from a man aged 50 or older who received an inactivated influenza vaccine. Donor details come from another sample of the same person, matched by shared clones. This sample comprised PBMCs from blood, obtained 4 to 6 days after vaccination. The DNA reads TGCAGTGCTAGACTAGCGGGGGCCCGAAGCACAGATACGCAGTATTTT. Translated, this is CSARLAGARSTDTQYF.